This T cell receptor beta chain was documented in a study of naive and memory T cell subsets. Study observations and caveats: A few larger clonotypes appeared in naive repertoires, especially CD8, possibly memory cells re-expressing CD45RA.

The beta constant-region primer was an equimolar mix of two oligonucleotides covering TRBC1 and TRBC2. Four rounds of PCR amplified the ligated cDNA using nested alpha and beta constant-region primers plus SP2. TCRdb passed the UMI-ligation and nested PCR reads through MiXCR, listing each CDR3 protein once. The table lists about 160,000 distinct CDR3 sequences, approximately 24% of them singletons. Cells stained for CD3, CD4, CD8, CD45RA and CD27 were sorted into four subsets. The V gene lost 6 bases and the J gene lost 4 bases, with 16 bases spanning the gap. This CDR3 region has 13 residues. Germline V gene lookup returns CDR1 DFQATT and CDR2 SNEGSKA (reference sequence). This clonotype has only a few counts. Its antigen is not known.

What was sequenced was naive CD4+ T cells from blood. The gene calls are TRBV20-1 and TRBJ2-7, with a possible D match to TRBD1 (6 bases). This sequence originates from a human donor in good health. CDR3 residues: CSAPITQGYEQYF. In DNA form, the CDR3 reads TGCAGTGCCCCAATAACACAGGGTTACGAGCAGTACTTC.